Described below is a single T cell receptor beta chain sequence and its context. As originally analysed: Cell counts per sample came from amplifying reference gene primers. Sequencing was performed with immunoSEQ multiplex PCR; in TCRdb, only in-frame clones are kept and a portion is missing. D and trimming were read from the DNA, whereas the V and J calls and clone size are those reported in that table. The sample lists 250,000 to 300,000 clones; roughly 90% were seen once. This sample was taken from a study of blood T cell repertoires in COVID-19. The CDR3 is 11 amino acids. CDR1 and CDR2 from the germline V gene are SQVTM and ANQGSEA. With 7 bases removed from V and 7 bases from J, the gap between germline ends came to 10 bases.

The sequence was obtained from a woman between 25 and 40 years old with COVID-19, enrolled during active disease. Source material: peripheral blood. This chain links TRBV29-1 with TRBJ1-4; perhaps TRBD1 as D (5 bases). CDR3 nucleotides: TGCAGCGGCAGGGACTCTGAAAAACTGTTTTTT. It specifies CSGRDSEKLFF.